Below, one T cell receptor (beta chain) is given with its context. The data were obtained in a study of shared clonotypes between healthy human individuals. CDR1 is MDHEN and CDR2 is SYDVKM in the germline V gene. The CDR3 length is 14 residues. V trimming: 6 bases; J trimming: 4 bases; junction bases outside the gene matches: 6. Only in-frame clones appear in the TCRdb table, and some are missing; sequencing was by immunoSEQ multiplex PCR. The sample consists of just over 2,000,000 clones, roughly 95% of them appearing once. Naive CD8 populations comprised CD45RO-negative cells positively selected for CCR7, excluding terminally differentiated effector memory CD45RA+ cells.

The origin of this receptor is a man aged 18-30 years in good health. The rearrangement links TRBV28 to TRBJ2-7, with 10 bases matching TRBD1. The sequencing sample was made of naive CD8+ T cells sorted from blood. CDR3 coding DNA: TGTGCCAGCAGGGGGGGGACAGGGGCTTACGAGCAGTACTTC. Protein sequence: CASRGGTGAYEQYF.